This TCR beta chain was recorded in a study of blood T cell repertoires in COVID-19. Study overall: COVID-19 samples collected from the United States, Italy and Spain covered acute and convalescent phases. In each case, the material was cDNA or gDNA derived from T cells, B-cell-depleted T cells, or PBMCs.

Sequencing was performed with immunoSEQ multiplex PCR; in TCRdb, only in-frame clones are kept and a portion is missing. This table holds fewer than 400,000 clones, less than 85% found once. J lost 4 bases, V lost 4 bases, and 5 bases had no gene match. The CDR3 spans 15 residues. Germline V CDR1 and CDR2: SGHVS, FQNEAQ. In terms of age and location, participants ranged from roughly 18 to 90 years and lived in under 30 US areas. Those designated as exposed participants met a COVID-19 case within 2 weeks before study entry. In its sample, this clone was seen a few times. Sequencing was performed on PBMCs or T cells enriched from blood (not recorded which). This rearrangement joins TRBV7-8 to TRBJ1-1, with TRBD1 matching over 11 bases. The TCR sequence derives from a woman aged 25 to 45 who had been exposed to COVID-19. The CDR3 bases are TGTGCCAGCAGCTCTCGGACAGGGGGCGTCACTGAAGCTTTCTTT. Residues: CASSSRTGGVTEAFF.